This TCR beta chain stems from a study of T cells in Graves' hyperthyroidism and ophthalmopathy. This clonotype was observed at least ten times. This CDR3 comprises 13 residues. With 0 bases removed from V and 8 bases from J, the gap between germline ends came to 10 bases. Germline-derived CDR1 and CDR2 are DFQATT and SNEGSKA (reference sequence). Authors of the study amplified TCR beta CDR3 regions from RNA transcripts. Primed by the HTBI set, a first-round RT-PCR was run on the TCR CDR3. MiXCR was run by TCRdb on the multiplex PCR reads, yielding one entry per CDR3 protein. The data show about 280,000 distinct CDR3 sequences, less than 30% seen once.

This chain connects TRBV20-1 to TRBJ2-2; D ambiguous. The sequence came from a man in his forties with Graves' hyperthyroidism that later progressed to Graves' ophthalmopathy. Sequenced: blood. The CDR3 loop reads CSAREHRVGELFF. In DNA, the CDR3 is TGCAGTGCTAGAGAGCATCGCGTAGGGGAGCTGTTTTTT.